This TCR beta chain originates from a study of T cells in localized non-small cell lung cancer. Study outcomes and limitations: Appearances in adjacent lung were noted for a median around 55 of the top 100 tumor clones. Only one tumor region was sequenced, so heterogeneity remains possible. The study found T cell clonality highest in uninvolved adjacent lung, above tumor. In the blood, greater T cell density corresponded to longer overall survival.

The table lists this clone with a few counts. The antigen is undetermined. The repertoire was sequenced with immunoSEQ multiplex PCR; TCRdb's copy has only in-frame clones and lacks some. The repertoire holds around 79,000 clones, with less than 85% as singletons. The CDR3 runs 13 residues. V was cut by 4 bases and J by 2 bases, with 8 bases left in between. Germline V gives CDR1 MNHNS, CDR2 SASEGT. This chain connects TRBV6-1 to TRBJ1-1, with D hard to call. Sequencing used PBMCs, obtained before any cancer treatment. The receptor was isolated from a man aged 35 to 69 with stage II squamous cell lung carcinoma. Written as DNA, the CDR3 is TGTGCCAGCAGTGCTGACCGTAACACTGAAGCTTTCTTT. This gives the protein CASSADRNTEAFF.